This entry features one TCR beta chain sequence. V trimming: 3 bases; J trimming: 5 bases; junction bases outside the gene matches: 5. The CDR3 spans 16 residues. Germline CDR1 SGDLS, CDR2 YYNGEE. In the study's own analysis: By means of reference gene primer amplification, nucleated cell counts were estimated. The data were produced by immunoSEQ multiplex PCR, yet TCRdb's version contains in-frame clones alone and is incomplete. V and J calls and clone size are copied from that table; D and trimming were computed from the DNA. The sample has roughly 86,000 clones, 80% seen once. These data belong to a study of blood T cell repertoires in COVID-19. Study at large: T cells, B-cell-depleted T cells, or PBMCs supplied cDNA or gDNA.

Sequencing was carried out using peripheral blood. The receptor's source is a man between 50 and 59 years old who had recovered from COVID-19. The genes are TRBV9 and TRBJ2-3; 14 nucleotides align to TRBD2. The CDR3 region has the DNA TGTGCCAGCAGCGACAGACTAGCGGGAGGGCTAGATACGCAGTATTTT. Residues: CASSDRLAGGLDTQYF.